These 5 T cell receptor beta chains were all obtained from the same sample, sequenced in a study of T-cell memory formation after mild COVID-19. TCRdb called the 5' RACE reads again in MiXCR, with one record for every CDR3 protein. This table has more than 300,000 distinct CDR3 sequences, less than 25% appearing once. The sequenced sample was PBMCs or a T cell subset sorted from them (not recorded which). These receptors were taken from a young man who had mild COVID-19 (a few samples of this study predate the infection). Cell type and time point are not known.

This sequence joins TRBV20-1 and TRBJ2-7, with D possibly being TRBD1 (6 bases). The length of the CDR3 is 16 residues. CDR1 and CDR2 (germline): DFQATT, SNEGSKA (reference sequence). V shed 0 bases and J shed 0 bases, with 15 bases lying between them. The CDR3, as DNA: TGCAGTGCTAGAGATACCCGAGGGGGATCCTCCTACGAGCAGTACTTC. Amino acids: CSARDTRGGSSYEQYF.

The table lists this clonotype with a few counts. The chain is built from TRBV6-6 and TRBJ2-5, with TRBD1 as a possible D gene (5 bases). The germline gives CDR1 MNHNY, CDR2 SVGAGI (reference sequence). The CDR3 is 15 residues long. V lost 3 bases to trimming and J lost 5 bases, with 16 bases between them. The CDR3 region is CASSYGALLGETQYF. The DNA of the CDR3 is TGTGCCAGCAGTTATGGGGCGCTCTTGGGGGAGACCCAGTACTTC.

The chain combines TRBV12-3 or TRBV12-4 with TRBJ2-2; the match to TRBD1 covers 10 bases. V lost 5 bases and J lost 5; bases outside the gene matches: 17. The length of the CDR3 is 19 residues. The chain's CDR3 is CASSTGQGGPRRGTGELFF. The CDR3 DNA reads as TGTGCCAGCAGTACAGGACAGGGGGGACCGAGGCGGGGAACCGGGGAGCTGTTTTTT.

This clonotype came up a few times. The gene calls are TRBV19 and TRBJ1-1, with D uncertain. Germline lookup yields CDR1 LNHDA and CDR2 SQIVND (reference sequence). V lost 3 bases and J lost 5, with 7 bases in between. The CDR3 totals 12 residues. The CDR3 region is CASSILGTEAFF. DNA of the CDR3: TGTGCCAGTAGTATCCTGGGGACTGAAGCTTTCTTT. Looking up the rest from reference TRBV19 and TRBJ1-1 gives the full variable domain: DGGITQSPKYLFRKEGQNVTLSCEQNLNHDAMYWYRQDPGQGLRLIYYSQIVNDFQKGDIAEGYSVSREKKESFPLTVTSAQKNPTAFYLCASSILGTEAFFGQGTRLTVV.

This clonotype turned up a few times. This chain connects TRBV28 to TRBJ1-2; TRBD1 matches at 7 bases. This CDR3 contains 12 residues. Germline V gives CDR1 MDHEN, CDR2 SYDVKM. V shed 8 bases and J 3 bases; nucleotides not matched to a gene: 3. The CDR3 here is CASSTGDYGYTF. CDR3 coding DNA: TGTGCCAGCTCTACAGGGGACTATGGCTACACCTTC.